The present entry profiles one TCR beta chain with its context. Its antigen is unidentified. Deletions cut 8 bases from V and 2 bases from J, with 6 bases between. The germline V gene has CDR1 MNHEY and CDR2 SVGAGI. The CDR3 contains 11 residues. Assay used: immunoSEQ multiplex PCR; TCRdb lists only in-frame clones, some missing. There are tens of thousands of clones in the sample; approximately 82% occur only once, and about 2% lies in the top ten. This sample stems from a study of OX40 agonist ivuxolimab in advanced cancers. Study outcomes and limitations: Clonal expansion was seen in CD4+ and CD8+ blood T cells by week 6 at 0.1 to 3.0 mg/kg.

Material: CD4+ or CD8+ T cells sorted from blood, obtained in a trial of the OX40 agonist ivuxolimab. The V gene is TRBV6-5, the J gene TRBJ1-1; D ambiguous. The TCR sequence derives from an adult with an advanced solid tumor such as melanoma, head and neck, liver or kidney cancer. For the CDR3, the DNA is TGTGCCAGCGAATTCAACACTGAAGCTTTCTTT. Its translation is CASEFNTEAFF.